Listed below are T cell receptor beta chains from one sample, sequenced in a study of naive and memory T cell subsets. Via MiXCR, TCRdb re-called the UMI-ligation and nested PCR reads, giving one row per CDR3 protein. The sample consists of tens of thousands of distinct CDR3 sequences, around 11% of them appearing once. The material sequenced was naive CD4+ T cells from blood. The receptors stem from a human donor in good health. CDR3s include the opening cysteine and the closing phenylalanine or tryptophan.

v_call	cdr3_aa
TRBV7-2	CASSQASSWSTLSYNEQFF
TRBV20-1	CSARLGSQGKTQYF
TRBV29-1	CSVANTGGADTEAFF
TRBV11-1	CASSLGGNRGQHEQYF
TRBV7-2	CASSLQGWEKLFF
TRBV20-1	CSARAGGFQDTQYF
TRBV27	CASRPSGSNQPQHF
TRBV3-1	CASSRTRSVETQYF
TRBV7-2	CASSERDSHSTDTQYF
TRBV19	CASRTSVSSYNEQFF
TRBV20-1	CSALPDSTGYTF
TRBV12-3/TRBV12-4	CASSHGDRDLEKLFF
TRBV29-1	CSVFPGHPGGYTF
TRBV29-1	CSVKGSGQETQYF
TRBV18	CASSPQAGSYEQYF
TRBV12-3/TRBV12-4	CASRASGIYEQYF
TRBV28	CASSLLTGELFF
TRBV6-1	CASSEVGLSHGEQYF
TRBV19	CASSMDWDSPINYNSPLHF
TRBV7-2	CASSSQTGRETQYF
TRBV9	CASSPLDRGPEKLFF
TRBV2	CASRADNSPLHF
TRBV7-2	CASSLGWVGGRYEQYF
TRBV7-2	CASSLEGKDSPLHF
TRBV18	CASSPPGLDPGYTF
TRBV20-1	CSAREGVQETQYF
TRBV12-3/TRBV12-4	CASSLVRNTEAFF
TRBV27	CASSNSGNSYEQYF
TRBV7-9	CASSLRQRPPHEQYF
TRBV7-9	CASSLRGGGTEAFF
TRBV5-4	CASRGPGQNTDTQYF